A selection of T cell receptor beta chains follows, all from one sample in a study of shared clonotypes between healthy human individuals. TCRdb's copy holds only in-frame clones and misses some; the assay was immunoSEQ multiplex PCR. This table has about half a million clones, 60% to 80% appearing once. Sequenced: PBMCs. These receptors all come from a woman between 35 and 50 years old in good health. Some clones in this sample may be carry-over from other donors' samples. CDR3s include the opening cysteine and the closing phenylalanine or tryptophan. The order of the fields is CDR3 length, D gene, clone size, J gene, V gene, CDR3 protein, CDR3 DNA. The D gene is left open where the match is weak. Not all rows give a size; the values are once, few, many and, for expanded clones, a class.

length: 13
D: NA
size: NA
J: TRBJ2-5
V: TRBV27
CDR3: CASSIRERETQYF
DNA: TGTGCCAGCAGTATACGGGAGAGGGAGACCCAGTACTTC

length: 13
D: NA
size: many
J: TRBJ2-3
V: TRBV5-1
CDR3: CATNTGLTDTQYF
DNA: TGCGCCACCAACACAGGGCTCACAGATACGCAGTATTTT

length: 17
D: TRBD2
size: NA
J: TRBJ2-2
V: TRBV11-3
CDR3: CASSLDGLAGNTGELFF
DNA: TGTGCCAGCAGCTTAGATGGTCTAGCGGGGAACACCGGGGAGCTGTTTTTT

length: 13
D: NA
size: few
J: TRBJ2-1
V: TRBV6-1
CDR3: CASSDERPSAQFF
DNA: TGTGCCAGCAGTGATGAGCGGCCTTCAGCCCAGTTCTTC

length: 14
D: NA
size: NA
J: TRBJ1-1
V: TRBV19
CDR3: CASTNTGLNTEAFF
DNA: TGTGCCAGTACGAATACAGGGCTGAACACTGAAGCTTTCTTT

length: 15
D: NA
size: NA
J: TRBJ2-7
V: TRBV7-9
CDR3: CASSLGTEGPYEQYF
DNA: TGTGCCAGCAGCCTTGGGACGGAAGGTCCCTACGAGCAGTACTTC

length: 13
D: NA
size: NA
J: TRBJ2-5
V: TRBV9
CDR3: CASSRAAGETQYF
DNA: TGTGCCAGCAGCCGGGCGGCGGGGGAGACCCAGTACTTC

length: 10
D: NA
size: NA
J: TRBJ2-1
V: TRBV28
CDR3: CASSSNEQFF
DNA: TGTGCCAGCAGTAGCAATGAGCAGTTCTTC

length: 12
D: NA
size: NA
J: TRBJ2-5
V: TRBV27
CDR3: CASSSTERTQYF
DNA: TGTGCCAGCAGTTCTACCGAACGGACCCAGTACTTC

length: 14
D: TRBD2
size: NA
J: TRBJ2-3
V: TRBV7-3
CDR3: CASSQIAGGDTQYF
DNA: TGTGCCAGCAGCCAAATAGCGGGAGGGGATACGCAGTATTTT

length: 14
D: NA
size: few
J: TRBJ1-1
V: TRBV12-1
CDR3: CASSFMDSHTEAFF
DNA: TGTGCCAGCAGCTTTATGGACAGCCACACTGAAGCTTTCTTT

length: 14
D: NA
size: NA
J: TRBJ2-3
V: TRBV29-1
CDR3: CSVAKREGGDTQYF
DNA: TGCAGCGTTGCTAAGCGGGAAGGGGGAGATACGCAGTATTTT

length: 16
D: TRBD2
size: NA
J: TRBJ2-1
V: TRBV7-8
CDR3: CASSSSGTSGRLEQFF
DNA: TGTGCCAGCAGCTCTTCCGGGACTAGCGGGAGGTTAGAGCAGTTCTTC

length: 15
D: NA
size: many
J: TRBJ2-3
V: TRBV4-2
CDR3: CASSPGLTDADTQYF
DNA: TGTGCCAGCAGCCCCGGACTAACAGACGCAGATACGCAGTATTTT

length: 17
D: NA
size: NA
J: TRBJ2-6
V: TRBV15
CDR3: CATRGRPLSSGANVLTF
DNA: TGTGCCACCAGAGGCCGACCACTAAGCTCTGGGGCCAACGTCCTGACTTTC

length: 14
D: NA
size: NA
J: TRBJ2-4
V: TRBV6-5
CDR3: CASSYGRNENIQYF
DNA: TGTGCCAGCAGTTATGGACGCAACGAAAACATTCAGTACTTC

length: 15
D: NA
size: few
J: TRBJ2-7
V: TRBV6-1
CDR3: CASSESPDRTYEQYF
DNA: TGTGCCAGCAGTGAAAGCCCGGACCGGACCTACGAGCAGTACTTC

length: 13
D: NA
size: NA
J: TRBJ1-1
V: TRBV5-6
CDR3: CASSSTSNTEAFF
DNA: TGTGCCAGCAGTTCCACATCGAACACTGAAGCTTTCTTT

length: 17
D: NA
size: NA
J: TRBJ1-1
V: TRBV5-4
CDR3: CASSLGPFDQRNTEAFF
DNA: TGTGCCAGCAGCTTGGGACCCTTTGACCAGAGGAACACTGAAGCTTTCTTT

length: 13
D: NA
size: NA
J: TRBJ2-1
V: TRBV30
CDR3: CAWDLGVGNEQFF
DNA: TGTGCCTGGGACTTAGGGGTTGGGAATGAGCAGTTCTTC

length: 17
D: NA
size: NA
J: TRBJ2-3
V: TRBV28
CDR3: CASSANRGSGDTDTQYF
DNA: TGTGCCAGCAGTGCGAACAGGGGATCGGGAGATACAGATACGCAGTATTTT

length: 13
D: TRBD2
size: NA
J: TRBJ2-7
V: TRBV30
CDR3: CAWSPGLAYEQYF
DNA: TGTGCCTGGAGTCCGGGACTAGCCTACGAGCAGTACTTC

length: 13
D: TRBD2
size: NA
J: TRBJ2-7
V: TRBV30
CDR3: CAWSGGSGYEQYF
DNA: TGTGCCTGGAGTGGCGGGAGTGGCTACGAGCAGTACTTC

length: 14
D: TRBD1
size: NA
J: TRBJ1-4
V: TRBV30
CDR3: CAWTGTGRNVKLFF
DNA: TGTGCCTGGACCGGGACAGGAAGGAATGTAAAACTGTTTTTT

length: 13
D: NA
size: few
J: TRBJ1-4
V: TRBV5-6
CDR3: CASSLGMNEKLFF
DNA: TGTGCCAGCAGCTTGGGTATGAATGAAAAACTGTTTTTT

length: 15
D: TRBD2
size: NA
J: TRBJ2-7
V: TRBV5-6
CDR3: CASSKPGLAGGLTYF
DNA: TGTGCCAGCAGCAAACCGGGACTAGCGGGTGGCTTGACGTACTTC

length: 16
D: NA
size: NA
J: TRBJ2-6
V: TRBV5-1
CDR3: CASSSGGGPGANVLTF
DNA: TGCGCCAGCAGCTCAGGTGGGGGGCCTGGGGCCAACGTCCTGACTTTC

length: 14
D: NA
size: NA
J: TRBJ2-7
V: TRBV6-5
CDR3: CASSYRQGTYEQYF
DNA: TGTGCCAGCAGTTACAGGCAGGGGACCTACGAGCAGTACTTC

length: 13
D: TRBD2
size: NA
J: TRBJ2-7
V: TRBV30
CDR3: CAWTAGGPYEQYF
DNA: TGTGCCTGGACCGCGGGAGGGCCCTACGAGCAGTACTTC

length: 14
D: NA
size: NA
J: TRBJ1-4
V: TRBV7-7
CDR3: CASSLKRFNEKLFF
DNA: TGTGCTAGCAGCTTAAAACGGTTTAATGAAAAACTGTTTTTT

length: 16
D: TRBD1
size: few
J: TRBJ1-2
V: TRBV30
CDR3: CAWSRRRDSANYGYTF
DNA: TGTGCCTGGAGTCGCAGACGGGACAGTGCTAACTATGGCTACACCTTC

length: 15
D: TRBD1
size: NA
J: TRBJ2-7
V: TRBV11-2
CDR3: CASSLEGQGIYEQYF
DNA: TGTGCCAGCAGCTTAGAGGGACAGGGAATATACGAGCAGTACTTC

length: 16
D: TRBD2
size: many
J: TRBJ2-5
V: TRBV13
CDR3: CASSSRLAGDQETQYF
DNA: TGTGCCAGCAGCTCCCGACTAGCGGGAGACCAAGAGACCCAGTACTTC

length: 15
D: NA
size: NA
J: TRBJ2-4
V: TRBV2
CDR3: CASSGSSGRVNIQYF
DNA: TGTGCCAGCAGTGGGAGTTCTGGAAGAGTGAACATTCAGTACTTC

length: 16
D: NA
size: NA
J: TRBJ1-4
V: TRBV30
CDR3: CAWSAPRRGMGEKLFF
DNA: TGTGCCTGGAGTGCCCCCCGGCGGGGGATGGGAGAAAAACTGTTTTTT

length: 14
D: TRBD2
size: few
J: TRBJ2-5
V: TRBV2
CDR3: CASNKRGQQETQYF
DNA: TGTGCCAGCAACAAGCGGGGCCAACAAGAGACCCAGTACTTC

length: 16
D: TRBD1
size: NA
J: TRBJ2-7
V: TRBV5-4
CDR3: CASSLSTGTGLYEQYF
DNA: TGTGCCAGCAGCTTGTCCACCGGGACAGGGTTGTACGAGCAGTACTTC

length: 15
D: NA
size: NA
J: TRBJ1-5
V: TRBV4-3
CDR3: CASSQDSAVNQPQHF
DNA: TGCGCCAGCAGCCAAGATTCGGCTGTAAATCAGCCCCAGCATTTT

length: 16
D: NA
size: few
J: TRBJ1-6
V: TRBV6-6
CDR3: CASSYMRSSYNSPLHF
DNA: TGTGCCAGCAGTTACATGAGAAGCTCCTATAATTCACCCCTCCACTTT

length: 16
D: TRBD2
size: once
J: TRBJ2-1
V: TRBV11-2
CDR3: CASSAASGSSYNEQFF
DNA: TGTGCCAGCAGCGCGGCTAGCGGGAGCTCCTACAATGAGCAGTTCTTC

length: 17
D: TRBD2
size: few
J: TRBJ2-1
V: TRBV19
CDR3: CASSITGGLAGVNEQFF
DNA: TGTGCCAGTAGTATAACGGGCGGGCTAGCGGGCGTCAATGAGCAGTTCTTC

length: 17
D: TRBD2
size: NA
J: TRBJ2-3
V: TRBV11-1
CDR3: CASSPGTSGRAWNTQYF
DNA: TGTGCCAGCAGCCCTGGGACTAGCGGGAGGGCCTGGAATACGCAGTATTTT